A single T cell receptor beta chain is shown here with its context. Its antigen is unknown. The data were obtained in a study of shared clonotypes between healthy human individuals. Study results and caveats: Depth was large, yet rarefaction showed that sorted-subset sequencing was incomplete.

CD45RA+ naive and CD45RA-negative memory subsets were separated from CD4+ cells. The length of the CDR3 is 13 residues. J was trimmed by 3 bases and V by 5 bases; bases with no gene match: 1. Germline V CDR1 and CDR2: SGHRS, YFSETQ. Method: immunoSEQ multiplex PCR; TCRdb's copy keeps in-frame clones and lacks some. The data contain 1.4 million or so clones, approximately 98.5% of them singletons. The sequencing input was naive CD4+ T cells sorted from blood. Noted subset: CD45RA+ positively selected. This sequence joins TRBV5-1 and TRBJ2-7; 11 nucleotides match TRBD2. This TCR was sampled from a man under 40 in good health. For the CDR3, the DNA is TGCGCCAGCAGACTAGCGGGGGTCTACGAGCAGTACTTC. Protein product: CASRLAGVYEQYF.